This TCR beta chain originates from a study of blood T cell repertoires in COVID-19. The wider study: Collection of acute and convalescent COVID-19 samples took place in the United States, Italy and Spain. T cells, B-cell-depleted T cells, or PBMCs supplied cDNA or gDNA.

Original processing methods: Estimation of nucleated cell counts was performed using reference gene primer amplification. The data were produced by immunoSEQ multiplex PCR, yet TCRdb's version contains in-frame clones alone and is incomplete. That table is the source of V, J and clone size, and D and trimming were worked out from the DNA. Of roughly 50,000 clones in the sample, about four fifths were seen once. In germline, CDR1 is MNHEY, CDR2 SVGAGI. V dropped 4 bases and J dropped 1 base, with 5 bases sitting between them. The CDR3 runs 13 residues. This receptor was identified in a woman aged 60-70 years with acute or convalescent COVID-19. V usage is TRBV6-5 and J usage is TRBJ1-5; the D is unclear. Sequencing input: peripheral blood. As DNA, the CDR3 is TGTGCCAGCAGTTCGACAAGCAATCAGCCCCAGCATTTT. Translating it yields CASSSTSNQPQHF.